This TCR beta chain was identified in a study of CD8+ T cells in alopecia areata. In the study overall: Tofacitinib continued for 6 to 18 months and was then withheld for 6 months.

Sequencing relied on a cDNA template that was reverse transcribed from extracted RNA. Using immunoSEQ multiplex PCR, the repertoire was profiled, and TCRdb retains in-frame clones only, with some absent. This table holds 150,000 to 200,000 clones, 60% found once. Stated treatment: oral pan-JAK inhibitor, 5-10 mg twice daily. The CDR3 runs to 13 residues. CDR1 is GTSNPN and CDR2 is SVGIG in the germline V gene (reference sequence). Trimming stripped 5 bases from V and 6 bases from J, with 11 bases between. The material was CD4+ T cells sorted from blood, obtained at week 24, from a patient treated with tofacitinib. V usage is TRBV30 and J usage is TRBJ1-6; no reliable D call. This sequence was found in a human donor with alopecia areata. DNA for the CDR3: TGTGCCTGGGAGGTCGGCGGTAATTCACCCCTCCACTTT. Translating it yields CAWEVGGNSPLHF.